This TCR beta chain comes out of a study of blood T cell repertoires in COVID-19. The wider study: Sites across the United States, Italy and Spain contributed samples from acute and convalescent COVID-19. T cells, B-cell-depleted T cells, or PBMCs supplied cDNA or gDNA.

TCRdb's copy holds only in-frame clones and misses some; the assay was immunoSEQ multiplex PCR. In the table there are a few hundred thousand clones, 85% to 90% of which are singletons. Deletions cut 5 bases from V and 5 bases from J, with 11 bases between. From germline, CDR1 is SGHRS and CDR2 YFSETQ. The CDR3 consists of 12 residues. The study recruited people aged about 18 to 95 years across approximately 24 US areas. Each participant's cohort was designated according to participant-reported clinical history. This clone is a singleton in its sample. The origin of this receptor is a woman aged 45 to 65 who had recovered from COVID-19. The sequencing input was PBMCs or T cells enriched from blood (not recorded which). The J gene is TRBJ2-7, the V gene TRBV5-1, with a tentative D call TRBD2 (5 bases). CDR3 sequence (DNA): TGCGCCAGCAGTACATTCGGGAACGAGCAGTACTTC. Its translation is CASSTFGNEQYF.